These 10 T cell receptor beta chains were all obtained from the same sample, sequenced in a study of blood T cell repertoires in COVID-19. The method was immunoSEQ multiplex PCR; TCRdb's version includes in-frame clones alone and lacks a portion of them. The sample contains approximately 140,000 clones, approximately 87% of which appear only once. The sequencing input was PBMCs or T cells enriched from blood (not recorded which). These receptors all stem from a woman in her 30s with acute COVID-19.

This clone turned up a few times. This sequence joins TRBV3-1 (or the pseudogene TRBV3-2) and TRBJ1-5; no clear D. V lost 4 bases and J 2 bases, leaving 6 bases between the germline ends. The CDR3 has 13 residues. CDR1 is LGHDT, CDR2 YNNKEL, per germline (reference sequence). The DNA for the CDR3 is TGTGCCAGCAGCCGGGCCCGCAATCAGCCCCAGCATTTT. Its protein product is CASSRARNQPQHF.

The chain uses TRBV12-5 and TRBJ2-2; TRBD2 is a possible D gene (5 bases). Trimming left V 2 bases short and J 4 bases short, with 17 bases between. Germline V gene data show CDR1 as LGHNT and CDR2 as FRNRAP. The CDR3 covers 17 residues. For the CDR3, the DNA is TGTGCTAGTGGTTTGATACGAGGTAGCGAGGGCACCGGGGAGCTGTTTTTT. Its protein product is CASGLIRGSEGTGELFF. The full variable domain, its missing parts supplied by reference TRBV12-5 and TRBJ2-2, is DARVTQTPRHKVTEMGQEVTMRCQPILGHNTVFWYRQTMMQGLELLAYFRNRAPLDDSGMPKDRFSAEMPDATLATLKIQPSEPRDSAVYFCASGLIRGSEGTGELFFGEGSRLTVL.

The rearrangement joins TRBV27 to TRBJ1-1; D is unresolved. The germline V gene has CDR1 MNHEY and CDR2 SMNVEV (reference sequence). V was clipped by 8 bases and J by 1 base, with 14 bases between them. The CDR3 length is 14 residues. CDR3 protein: CASQLRSTNTEAFF. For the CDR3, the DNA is TGTGCCAGCCAACTAAGATCGACGAACACTGAAGCTTTCTTT.

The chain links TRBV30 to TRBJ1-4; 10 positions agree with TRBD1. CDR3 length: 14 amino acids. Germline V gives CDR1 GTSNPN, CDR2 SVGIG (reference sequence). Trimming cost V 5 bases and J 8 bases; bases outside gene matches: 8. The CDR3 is CAWRGTGVGEKLFF. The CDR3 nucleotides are TGTGCCTGGCGAGGGACAGGGGTAGGGGAAAAACTGTTTTTT.

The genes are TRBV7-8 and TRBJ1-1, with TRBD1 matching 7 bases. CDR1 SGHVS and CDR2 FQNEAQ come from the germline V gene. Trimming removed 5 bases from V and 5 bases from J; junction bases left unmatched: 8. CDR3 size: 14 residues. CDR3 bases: TGTGCCAGCAGCCCCCGACAGGGTAGAACTGAAGCTTTCTTT. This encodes CASSPRQGRTEAFF. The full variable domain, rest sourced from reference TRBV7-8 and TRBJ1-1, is GAGVSQSPRYKVAKRGQDVALRCDPISGHVSLFWYQQALGQGPEFLTYFQNEAQLDKSGLPSDRFFAERPEGSVSTLKIQRTQQEDSAVYLCASSPRQGRTEAFFGQGTRLTVV.

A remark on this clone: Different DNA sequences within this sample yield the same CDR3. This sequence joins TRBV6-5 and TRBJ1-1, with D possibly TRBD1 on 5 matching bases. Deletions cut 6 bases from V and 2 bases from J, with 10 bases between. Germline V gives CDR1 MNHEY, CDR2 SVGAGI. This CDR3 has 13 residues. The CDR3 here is CASRRQGNTEAFF. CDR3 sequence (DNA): TGTGCCAGCAGGCGTCAGGGTAACACTGAAGCTTTCTTT.

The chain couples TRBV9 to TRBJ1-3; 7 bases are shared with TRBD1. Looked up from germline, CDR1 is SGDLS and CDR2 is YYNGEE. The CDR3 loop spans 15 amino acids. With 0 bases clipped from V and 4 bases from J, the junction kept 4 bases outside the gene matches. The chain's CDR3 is CASSVAAQGGNTIYF. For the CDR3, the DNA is TGTGCCAGCAGCGTAGCTGCACAGGGGGGAAACACCATATATTTT.

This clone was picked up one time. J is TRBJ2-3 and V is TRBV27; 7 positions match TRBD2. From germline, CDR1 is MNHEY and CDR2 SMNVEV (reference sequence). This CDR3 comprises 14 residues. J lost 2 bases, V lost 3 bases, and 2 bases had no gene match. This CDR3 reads CASSFGRYTDTQYF. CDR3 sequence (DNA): TGTGCCAGCAGTTTCGGGAGGTACACAGATACGCAGTATTTT.

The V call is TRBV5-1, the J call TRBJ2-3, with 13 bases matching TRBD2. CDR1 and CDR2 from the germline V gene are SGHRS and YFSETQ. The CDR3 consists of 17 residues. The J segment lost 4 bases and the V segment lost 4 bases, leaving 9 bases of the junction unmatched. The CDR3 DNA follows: TGCGCCAGCAGCCAAGGACTAGCGGGAGTCTCGGCAGATACGCAGTATTTT. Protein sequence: CASSQGLAGVSADTQYF.

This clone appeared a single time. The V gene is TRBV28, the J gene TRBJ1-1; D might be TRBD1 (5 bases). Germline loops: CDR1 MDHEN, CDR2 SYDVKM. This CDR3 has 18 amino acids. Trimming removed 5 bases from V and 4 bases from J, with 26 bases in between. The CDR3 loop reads CASSTNGRGPEMPTEAFF. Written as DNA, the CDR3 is TGTGCCAGCAGTACCAACGGGAGGGGTCCCGAGATGCCCACTGAAGCTTTCTTT.